The 9 T cell receptor beta chains below were found in one sample sequenced in a study of CD8 T cells in Susac syndrome. RNA amounts of roughly 0.5 to 1 ug underwent reverse transcription with random hexamers. Via MiXCR, TCRdb re-called the immunoSEQ multiplex PCR reads, giving one row per CDR3 protein. The sample carries tens of thousands of distinct CDR3 sequences, approximately 96% recorded once. The specimen was CD8+ T cells from PBMCs. These receptors originate from a human donor with Susac syndrome.

The chain employs TRBV12-3 or TRBV12-4 and TRBJ1-1; D is uncertain. V was cut by 3 bases and J by 0 bases, with 8 bases left in between. The CDR3 has 14 residues. The CDR3 region has the DNA TGTGCCAGCAGTTTCTGGAGCATGAACACTGAAGCTTTCTTT. Protein sequence: CASSFWSMNTEAFF.

The chain links TRBV7-2 to TRBJ2-7; possibly TRBD1 or TRBD2 for D (5 bases each). Germline loops: CDR1 SGHTA, CDR2 FQGNSA. V was clipped by 0 bases and J by 2 bases, with 11 bases between them. The CDR3 has 15 residues. CDR3 loop: CASSLAGVSPYEQYF. CDR3 coding DNA: TGTGCCAGCAGCTTAGCGGGGGTTTCGCCCTACGAGCAGTACTTC. The full variable domain, in which reference TRBV7-2 and TRBJ2-7 provide the parts outside the CDR3, is GAGVSQSPSNKVTEKGKDVELRCDPISGHTALYWYRQSLGQGLEFLIYFQGNSAPDKSGLPSDRFSAERTGGSVSTLTIQRTQQEDSAVYLCASSLAGVSPYEQYFGPGTRLTVT.

The chain employs TRBV27 and TRBJ1-6; weak D call: TRBD1 (5 bases). From germline, CDR1 is MNHEY and CDR2 SMNVEV (reference sequence). The CDR3 is made up of 16 amino acids. V dropped 4 bases and J dropped 5 bases, with 15 bases sitting between them. The CDR3 here is CASSSSRDVNNSPLHF. CDR3 in DNA: TGTGCCAGCAGTTCAAGCCGGGACGTCAATAATTCACCCCTCCACTTT.

The rearrangement uses TRBV30 and TRBJ1-1, with D tentatively TRBD1 (5 bases). CDR3 length: 12 residues. Germline V gene sequence: CDR1 GTSNPN, CDR2 SVGIG (reference sequence). Trimming removed 5 bases at V and 6 bases at J, with 13 bases between. CDR3: CAWVDGTPEAFF. DNA for the CDR3: TGTGCCTGGGTTGACGGGACCCCTGAAGCTTTCTTT.

This chain uses TRBV29-1 with TRBJ1-1, with D possibly being TRBD1 (6 bases). Germline-derived CDR1 and CDR2 are SQVTM and ANQGSEA. The V end lost 0 bases, the J end lost 7 bases, and 9 bases lay between the germline ends. The CDR3 runs 12 residues. CDR3 nucleotides: TGCAGCGTTGAAGATGTAGGGGGTGAAGCTTTCTTT. Residues: CSVEDVGGEAFF. Full variable domain (missing parts from reference TRBV29-1 and TRBJ1-1): SAVISQKPSRDICQRGTSLTIQCQVDSQVTMMFWYRQQPGQSLTLIATANQGSEATYESGFVIDKFPISRPNLTFSTLTVSNMSPEDSSIYLCSVEDVGGEAFFGQGTRLTVV.

The rearrangement links TRBV24-1 to TRBJ1-5, with 10 nucleotides matching TRBD1. The CDR3 runs 18 residues. The V gene's germline CDR1 is KGHDR and CDR2 SFDVKD. V shed 4 bases, J shed 1 base, and the junction held 9 bases outside the gene matches. For the CDR3, the DNA is TGTGCCACCAGTGAACGACCGGGACAGGGGATCAGCAATCAGCCCCAGCATTTT. It specifies CATSERPGQGISNQPQHF.

V and J are TRBV28 and TRBJ1-2; D possibly corresponds to TRBD1 (6 bases). V lost 10 bases to trimming and J lost 1 base, with 16 bases between them. The CDR3 runs to 14 residues. CDR1 MDHEN and CDR2 SYDVKM come from the germline V gene. Written as DNA, the CDR3 is TGTGCCATCTTTAGGGACACCATTAACTATGGCTACACCTTC. Its translation: CAIFRDTINYGYTF.

The chain has TRBV29-1 and TRBJ1-1; maybe TRBD1 (5 bases). V was trimmed by 5 bases and J by 0 bases, leaving 13 bases between them. This CDR3 is 14 amino acids long. The V gene's germline CDR1 is SQVTM and CDR2 ANQGSEA. The DNA for the CDR3 is TGCAGCGTTTCATCCGGGACCCTGAACACTGAAGCTTTCTTT. It yields the protein CSVSSGTLNTEAFF. Variable domain in full (rest from reference TRBV29-1 and TRBJ1-1): SAVISQKPSRDICQRGTSLTIQCQVDSQVTMMFWYRQQPGQSLTLIATANQGSEATYESGFVIDKFPISRPNLTFSTLTVSNMSPEDSSIYLCSVSSGTLNTEAFFGQGTRLTVV.

By frequency in the sample, this clonotype is medium-sized. The chain employs TRBV24-1 and TRBJ2-4, with D perhaps assigned TRBD1 or TRBD2 (5 bases each). Germline V lookup: CDR1 KGHDR, CDR2 SFDVKD. Trimming stripped 3 bases from V and 4 bases from J, with 18 bases between. This CDR3 comprises 17 residues. In DNA form, the CDR3 reads TGTGCCACCAGTGATGGATTAAACGGGGCAGGGAAAAACATTCAGTACTTC. Translated, it gives CATSDGLNGAGKNIQYF.